The T cell receptor beta chain described here comes from a study of blood T cell repertoires in COVID-19. The CDR3 contains 15 residues. The germline V and J ends were trimmed by 5 bases and 2 bases, with 12 bases remaining between them. Germline V gene data show CDR1 as SGHNT and CDR2 as YENEEA. In the source study's methods: Using reference gene primer amplification, nucleated cell counts were estimated. TCRdb's copy holds only in-frame clones and misses some; the assay was immunoSEQ multiplex PCR. V, J and clone size derive from that table, while D and trimming were established from the DNA sequence. The data contain approximately 200,000 clones, 85% to 90% of them singletons.

V is TRBV11-3 and J is TRBJ2-2, with TRBD2 as a possible D gene (5 bases). The clonotype was recovered from a woman under 30 in a cohort exposed to, infected with or recovered from COVID-19 (not recorded which). Sequenced sample: PBMCs or T cells enriched from blood (not recorded which). CDR3 sequence: CASSHGLYNTGELFF. The CDR3 nucleotides read TGTGCCAGCAGCCACGGACTCTACAACACCGGGGAGCTGTTTTTT.